The clone carrying this T cell receptor (beta chain) was recorded only once. Only in-frame clones appear in the TCRdb table, and some are missing; sequencing was by immunoSEQ multiplex PCR. The sample contains 130,000 or so clones, over 90% of which appear only once. The data stem from a study of T cell responses to AZD1222 COVID-19 vaccine. Germline CDR1 is MNHEY and CDR2 is SVGAGI. CDR3 size: 12 residues. V was pared by 5 bases and J by 7 bases, with 11 bases between. The source of this sequence is an adult in good health. The chain combines TRBV6-5 with TRBJ1-1; D is undetermined. The sample was peripheral blood, taken on day 0 of AZD1222 vaccination. CDR3 in amino acids: CASSQRQLEAFF. CDR3 sequence (DNA): TGTGCCAGCAGTCAGCGGCAGCTTGAAGCTTTCTTT.